This is a list of T cell receptor beta chains from one sample in a study of regulatory T cells in long-lasting Graves disease. TCRdb re-called the multiplex PCR reads through MiXCR, storing one row per CDR3 protein. The sample contains approximately 310,000 distinct CDR3 sequences, over 15% of which appear only once. This sample comprised peripheral blood mononuclear cells (PBMCs), obtained at new diagnosis, from a patient treated with antithyroid drugs. These receptors were collected from a female donor with Graves disease. CDR3s include the opening cysteine and the closing phenylalanine or tryptophan. Each record gives: V gene, D gene, clone size, J gene, CDR3 protein, CDR3 DNA. A D gene is named only where the DNA matches it firmly. Clone size is stated in some rows and not others, as once, few, many or a class when expanded.

v_call: TRBV19; d_call: TRBD1; clone_size: many; j_call: TRBJ2-2; cdr3_aa: CATIDRGNTGELFF; cdr3_nt: TGTGCCACCATAGACAGGGGGAACACCGGGGAGCTGTTTTTT
v_call: TRBV9; d_call: NA; clone_size: NA; j_call: TRBJ2-7; cdr3_aa: CTSRSGLEAYEQYF; cdr3_nt: TGTACCAGCAGGTCGGGACTGGAGGCTTACGAGCAGTACTTC
v_call: TRBV6-4; d_call: NA; clone_size: few; j_call: TRBJ2-3; cdr3_aa: CASSDEATDTQYF; cdr3_nt: TGTGCCAGCAGTGACGAAGCCACAGATACGCAGTATTTT
v_call: TRBV7-9; d_call: TRBD1; clone_size: many; j_call: TRBJ1-4; cdr3_aa: CASSLETGELEKLFF; cdr3_nt: TGTGCCAGCAGCTTAGAGACAGGGGAGCTTGAAAAACTGTTTTTT
v_call: TRBV28; d_call: NA; clone_size: many; j_call: TRBJ1-1; cdr3_aa: CASSSLWEDFF; cdr3_nt: TGTGCCAGCAGTTCTCTCTGGGAGGATTTCTTT
v_call: TRBV28; d_call: NA; clone_size: many; j_call: TRBJ1-1; cdr3_aa: CASSSMGVAMNTEAFF; cdr3_nt: TGTGCCAGCAGTTCTATGGGGGTGGCGATGAACACTGAAGCTTTCTTT
v_call: TRBV24-1; d_call: TRBD1; clone_size: NA; j_call: TRBJ2-1; cdr3_aa: CATCQGASYNEQFF; cdr3_nt: TGTGCCACCTGTCAGGGGGCCTCCTACAATGAGCAGTTCTTC
v_call: TRBV12-3/TRBV12-4; d_call: TRBD2; clone_size: many; j_call: TRBJ2-7; cdr3_aa: CASRPTPSGFLSEQYF; cdr3_nt: TGTGCCAGCAGGCCGACGCCTAGCGGATTCCTGAGCGAGCAGTACTTC
v_call: TRBV9; d_call: TRBD2; clone_size: NA; j_call: TRBJ2-7; cdr3_aa: CASSRSPGTSDTEQYF; cdr3_nt: TGTGCCAGCAGCCGATCTCCGGGGACTAGTGATACCGAGCAGTACTTC
v_call: TRBV20-1; d_call: TRBD2; clone_size: NA; j_call: TRBJ2-7; cdr3_aa: CSARETSGFYEQYF; cdr3_nt: TGCAGTGCTAGAGAGACTAGCGGCTTCTACGAGCAGTACTTC
v_call: TRBV9; d_call: TRBD2; clone_size: NA; j_call: TRBJ2-3; cdr3_aa: CASSAPTSSDSTDTQYF; cdr3_nt: TGTGCCAGCAGCGCCCCGACTAGCTCTGATAGCACAGATACGCAGTATTTT
v_call: TRBV24-1; d_call: TRBD2; clone_size: many; j_call: TRBJ2-1; cdr3_aa: CATSDSTGTSGDNEQFF; cdr3_nt: TGTGCCACCAGTGACTCCACCGGGACTAGCGGGGACAATGAGCAGTTCTTC
v_call: TRBV20-1; d_call: NA; clone_size: many; j_call: TRBJ2-5; cdr3_aa: CSARTGGETQYF; cdr3_nt: TGCAGTGCTAGGACGGGCGGAGAGACCCAGTACTTC
v_call: TRBV19; d_call: TRBD1; clone_size: many; j_call: TRBJ1-1; cdr3_aa: CATSPRTGEAFF; cdr3_nt: TGTGCCACAAGTCCCCGGACAGGGGAAGCTTTCTTT
v_call: TRBV28; d_call: NA; clone_size: many; j_call: TRBJ2-7; cdr3_aa: CASTYAGAPSYEQYF; cdr3_nt: TGTGCCAGCACCTACGCGGGGGCCCCCTCCTACGAGCAGTACTTC
v_call: TRBV6-2/TRBV6-3; d_call: NA; clone_size: NA; j_call: TRBJ1-6; cdr3_aa: CASSYSAYNSPLHF; cdr3_nt: TGTGCCAGCAGTTATTCAGCCTACAATTCACCCCTCCACTTT
v_call: TRBV2; d_call: TRBD2; clone_size: many; j_call: TRBJ2-1; cdr3_aa: CASRNAELAEF; cdr3_nt: TGTGCCAGCAGAAATGCAGAACTAGCGGAATTC
v_call: TRBV3-1; d_call: NA; clone_size: many; j_call: TRBJ1-4; cdr3_aa: CASSHSRGIHNEKLFF; cdr3_nt: TGTGCCAGCAGCCATTCGCGGGGAATCCATAATGAAAAACTGTTTTTT
v_call: TRBV24-1; d_call: TRBD2; clone_size: once; j_call: TRBJ2-1; cdr3_aa: CATSDQTSGRANEQFF; cdr3_nt: TGTGCCACCAGTGATCAGACTAGCGGGAGGGCCAATGAGCAGTTCTTC
v_call: TRBV12-3/TRBV12-4; d_call: NA; clone_size: many; j_call: TRBJ2-1; cdr3_aa: CASSSRTGSSYNEQFF; cdr3_nt: TGTGCCAGCAGTTCCCGAACCGGGAGTTCCTACAATGAGCAGTTCTTC